This TCR beta chain was identified in a study of blood T cell repertoires in COVID-19. Assay used: immunoSEQ multiplex PCR; TCRdb lists only in-frame clones, some missing. The data show approximately 390,000 clones, 88% seen once. The sequencing input was PBMCs or T cells enriched from blood (not recorded which). The clonotype originates from a woman aged 40 to 50 with acute COVID-19.

The CDR3 sequence: CASSHDAGRETQYF. CDR3 coding DNA: TGTGCCAGCAGCCACGACGCCGGGAGAGAGACCCAGTACTTC. The V call is TRBV3-1 (or the pseudogene TRBV3-2), the J call TRBJ2-5, with D maybe TRBD2 (6 bases). Germline lookup yields CDR1 LGHDT and CDR2 YNNKEL (reference sequence). The germline V and J ends were trimmed by 3 bases and 4 bases, with 12 bases remaining between them. The CDR3 is 14 residues long.